Listed below are T cell receptor beta chains from one sample, sequenced in a study of regulatory T cells in long-lasting Graves disease. TCRdb redid the calling of the multiplex PCR reads with MiXCR, one entry per CDR3 protein. The sample lists about 430,000 distinct CDR3 sequences; about 15% were seen once. This sample also appeared in a second study, on T cells in Graves' hyperthyroidism and ophthalmopathy.

The starting material was peripheral blood mononuclear cells (PBMCs), obtained at new diagnosis, from a patient treated with antithyroid drugs. These receptors all come from a woman aged 40 to 55 with Graves disease. CDR3s include the opening cysteine and the closing phenylalanine or tryptophan. A D gene is named only where the DNA matches it firmly. Clone size, where shown, is once, few, many, or a class for clones that have expanded.

d_call: -; v_call: TRBV5-1; j_call: TRBJ1-1; clone_size: many; cdr3_aa: CASSLVDSSTEAFF; cdr3_nt: TGCGCCAGCAGCCTAGTCGACTCCTCCACTGAAGCTTTCTTT
d_call: -; v_call: TRBV7-3; j_call: TRBJ2-3; clone_size: -; cdr3_aa: CASSLLGSGTDTQYF; cdr3_nt: TGTGCCAGCAGCTTACTCGGGAGCGGCACAGATACGCAGTATTTT
d_call: -; v_call: TRBV6-5; j_call: TRBJ2-7; clone_size: many; cdr3_aa: CASSYNPLAGEQYF; cdr3_nt: TGTGCCAGCAGTTACAACCCTCTCGCCGGGGAGCAGTACTTC
d_call: -; v_call: TRBV5-1; j_call: TRBJ2-3; clone_size: -; cdr3_aa: CASKEGGSTDTQYF; cdr3_nt: TGCGCCAGCAAGGAGGGAGGTAGCACAGATACGCAGTATTTT
d_call: -; v_call: TRBV7-9; j_call: TRBJ2-2; clone_size: -; cdr3_aa: CASSLWRRDHTGELFF; cdr3_nt: TGTGCCAGCAGCTTATGGAGAAGAGACCACACCGGGGAGCTGTTTTTT
d_call: -; v_call: TRBV14; j_call: TRBJ2-7; clone_size: -; cdr3_aa: CASSPRDRYSYEQYF; cdr3_nt: TGTGCCAGCAGCCCTCGGGACCGTTATTCCTACGAGCAGTACTTC
d_call: -; v_call: TRBV12-3/TRBV12-4; j_call: TRBJ2-5; clone_size: many; cdr3_aa: CASSLYLQETQYF; cdr3_nt: TGTGCCAGCAGTTTATACCTCCAAGAGACCCAGTACTTC
d_call: TRBD2; v_call: TRBV15; j_call: TRBJ2-1; clone_size: many; cdr3_aa: CATSRDPGSGDNEQFF; cdr3_nt: TGTGCCACCAGCAGAGATCCGGGTAGCGGGGACAATGAGCAGTTCTTC
d_call: -; v_call: TRBV6-2/TRBV6-3; j_call: TRBJ2-1; clone_size: -; cdr3_aa: CASRDSGIFQFF; cdr3_nt: TGTGCCAGCAGGGACAGCGGGATCTTTCAGTTCTTC
d_call: -; v_call: TRBV9; j_call: TRBJ2-1; clone_size: -; cdr3_aa: CASSVAGQGAVIYNEQFF; cdr3_nt: TGTGCCAGCAGCGTAGCCGGCCAAGGTGCGGTGATCTACAATGAGCAGTTCTTC
d_call: -; v_call: TRBV27; j_call: TRBJ2-3; clone_size: many; cdr3_aa: CASSLSRTASTDTQYF; cdr3_nt: TGTGCCAGCAGTTTATCCCGGACAGCTAGCACAGATACGCAGTATTTT
d_call: -; v_call: TRBV19; j_call: TRBJ1-2; clone_size: many; cdr3_aa: CASSNRAITYGYTF; cdr3_nt: TGTGCCAGTAGTAACCGGGCCATAACCTATGGCTACACCTTC
d_call: -; v_call: TRBV12-3/TRBV12-4; j_call: TRBJ2-2; clone_size: many; cdr3_aa: CASRPYSAGELFF; cdr3_nt: TGTGCCAGCAGACCTTACTCGGCCGGGGAGCTGTTTTTT
d_call: -; v_call: TRBV29-1; j_call: TRBJ2-3; clone_size: few; cdr3_aa: CSLQGGGRPDTQYF; cdr3_nt: TGCAGCCTCCAAGGGGGGGGGCGGCCAGATACGCAGTATTTT
d_call: -; v_call: TRBV3-1; j_call: TRBJ2-2; clone_size: many; cdr3_aa: CASSENTGELFF; cdr3_nt: TGTGCCAGCAGCGAAAACACCGGGGAGCTGTTTTTT
d_call: TRBD1; v_call: TRBV5-6; j_call: TRBJ2-1; clone_size: few; cdr3_aa: CASSLIGDRGYNEQFF; cdr3_nt: TGTGCCAGCAGCTTGATTGGGGACAGGGGCTACAATGAGCAGTTCTTC
d_call: TRBD2; v_call: TRBV6-1; j_call: TRBJ2-2; clone_size: many; cdr3_aa: CASRPGLAATGELFF; cdr3_nt: TGTGCCAGCAGGCCGGGACTAGCTGCCACCGGGGAGCTGTTTTTT
d_call: TRBD2; v_call: TRBV30; j_call: TRBJ2-3; clone_size: -; cdr3_aa: CAWDLAGGDTQYF; cdr3_nt: TGTGCCTGGGATCTAGCGGGGGGAGATACGCAGTATTTT